This entry lists 22 T cell receptor beta chains sequenced from one sample in a study of blood T cell repertoires in COVID-19. TCRdb's table, derived via immunoSEQ multiplex PCR, lists solely in-frame clones and lacks some. Of approximately 44,000 clones detected, roughly 90% appear once; the ten largest clones hold around 30%. Sequenced sample: peripheral blood. These receptors came from an elderly woman with acute or convalescent COVID-19.

J is TRBJ2-1 and V is TRBV19; TRBD2 aligns across 14 bases. Germline assignment: CDR1 LNHDA and CDR2 SQIVND (reference sequence). This CDR3 has 14 residues. The V segment lost 7 bases and the J segment 11 bases; nucleotides outside the gene matches: 7. The CDR3, as DNA: TGTGCCAGTAAGACCGGGACTAGCGGGGGCCAGCAGTTCTTC. Residues: CASKTGTSGGQQFF.

This chain links TRBV19 with TRBJ1-1; D perhaps matches TRBD1 (6 bases). The CDR3 has 16 amino acids. Trimming removed 0 bases from V and 7 bases from J, with 18 bases in between. Germline CDR1 and CDR2: LNHDA and SQIVND (reference sequence). Here the CDR3 reads CASSIDRIRGGGEAFF. In nucleotides, the CDR3 is TGTGCCAGTAGTATAGATCGGATAAGGGGGGGCGGTGAAGCTTTCTTT. Drawing the rest from reference TRBV19 and TRBJ1-1, the complete variable domain is DGGITQSPKYLFRKEGQNVTLSCEQNLNHDAMYWYRQDPGQGLRLIYYSQIVNDFQKGDIAEGYSVSREKKESFPLTVTSAQKNPTAFYLCASSIDRIRGGGEAFFGQGTRLTVV.

The V gene is TRBV18, the J gene TRBJ2-5, with a tentative D call TRBD1 (6 bases). This CDR3 is built from 15 residues. Germline V gives CDR1 KGHSH, CDR2 LQKENI. The V end lost 6 bases, the J end lost 1 base, and 15 bases lay between the germline ends. The CDR3 here is CASSTGRGGQETQYF. The CDR3 nucleotides are TGTGCCAGCTCGACGGGCAGGGGTGGCCAAGAGACCCAGTACTTC.

The chain links TRBV5-5 to TRBJ1-4, with D perhaps matching TRBD1 (5 bases). This CDR3 has 16 residues. Trimming stripped 2 bases from V and 7 bases from J, with 18 bases between. CDR1 is SGHKS, CDR2 YYEKEE, per germline (reference sequence). CDR3 DNA sequence: TGTGCCAGCAGCTTAGTTCCGGACACCCCACCTGAAAAACTGTTTTTT. It encodes CASSLVPDTPPEKLFF.

The rearrangement uses TRBV27 and TRBJ1-6; D is unresolved. With 7 bases removed from V and 0 bases from J, the gap between germline ends came to 22 bases. The CDR3 extends over 19 amino acids. Germline-derived CDR1 and CDR2 are MNHEY and SMNVEV (reference sequence). This CDR3 is CASKPLQAITSSYNSPLHF. The CDR3 nucleotides are TGTGCCAGCAAGCCCCTGCAGGCTATAACGAGCTCCTATAATTCACCCCTCCACTTT.

The rearrangement links TRBV6-5 to TRBJ1-1, with 9 bases that match TRBD1. V trimming: 6 bases; J trimming: 4 bases; junction bases outside the gene matches: 9. Germline V CDR1 and CDR2: MNHEY, SVGAGI. The CDR3 spans 15 residues. The DNA for the CDR3 is TGTGCCAGCAGCGGACAGGGGATATTTCGCACTGAAGCTTTCTTT. Amino acid sequence: CASSGQGIFRTEAFF.

Here the CDR3 reads CASRLGEDTQYF. CDR3 coding DNA: TGCGCCAGCAGGTTAGGGGAAGATACGCAGTATTTT. The V gene is TRBV5-1, the J gene TRBJ2-3; D is possibly TRBD1 (5 bases). CDR1 and CDR2 from the germline V gene are SGHRS and YFSETQ. V was pared by 5 bases and J by 5 bases, with 9 bases between. This CDR3 is 12 amino acids long. The full variable domain, in which reference TRBV5-1 and TRBJ2-3 provide the parts outside the CDR3, is KAGVTQTPRYLIKTRGQQVTLSCSPISGHRSVSWYQQTPGQGLQFLFEYFSETQRNKGNFPGRFSGRQFSNSRSEMNVSTLELGDSALYLCASRLGEDTQYFGPGTRLTVL.

The chain joins TRBV10-1 to TRBJ2-4; TRBD2 matches 8 bases. Trimming removed 5 bases from V and 8 bases from J; junction bases left unmatched: 5. This CDR3 is built from 13 residues. The germline gives CDR1 WNHNN, CDR2 SYGVQD (reference sequence). The CDR3: CASSPGGQHIQYF. Written as DNA, the CDR3 is TGCGCCAGCAGTCCGGGGGGGCAGCACATTCAGTACTTC.

Only a few counts were recorded for this clone. The chain joins TRBV10-3 to TRBJ1-1, with D uncertain. Germline values: CDR1 ENHRY, CDR2 SYGVKD. This CDR3 is 10 amino acids long. With 10 bases removed from V and 6 bases from J, the gap between germline ends came to 9 bases. The CDR3 protein is CASGEAEAFF. CDR3 bases: TGTGCCAGCGGGGAGGCTGAAGCTTTCTTT.

The chain couples TRBV19 to TRBJ2-5, with TRBD2 identical over 9 bases. With 5 bases clipped from V and 5 bases from J, the junction kept 6 bases outside the gene matches. CDR3 length equals 14 residues. CDR1 and CDR2 (germline): LNHDA, SQIVND (reference sequence). Here the CDR3 reads CASSDGLAMETQYF. The CDR3 DNA is TGTGCCAGTAGTGACGGACTAGCGATGGAGACCCAGTACTTC.

The chain links TRBV3-1 (or the pseudogene TRBV3-2) to TRBJ2-5; D gene unclear. Germline V gene sequence: CDR1 LGHDT, CDR2 YNNKEL (reference sequence). This CDR3 is built from 13 residues. The V end was cut by 1 base, the J end by 4 bases, with 7 bases between. The CDR3 DNA follows: TGTGCCAGCAGCCAAGCGTCCGTAGAGACCCAGTACTTC. It is translated as CASSQASVETQYF.

The chain links TRBV3-1 (or the pseudogene TRBV3-2) to TRBJ2-7; 7 bases map to TRBD1. The V and J ends lost 3 bases and 6 bases, in that order; junction bases with no gene match: 2. Germline loops: CDR1 LGHDT, CDR2 YNNKEL (reference sequence). The CDR3 contains 12 residues. CDR3: CASSQTGIEQYV. CDR3 DNA sequence: TGTGCCAGCAGCCAGACAGGGATCGAGCAGTACGTC.

For the CDR3, the DNA is TGTGCCAGCAGCCCCCACCCTGGACAAAACACCGGGGAGCTGTTTTTT. Translating it yields CASSPHPGQNTGELFF. The J gene is TRBJ2-2, the V gene TRBV5-6, with D possibly TRBD1 on 5 matching bases. CDR1 is SGHDT and CDR2 is YYEEEE in the germline V gene. The length of the CDR3 is 16 residues. Trimming shortened V by 4 bases and J by 2 bases, and 15 bases separated the two germline ends.

This chain joins TRBV30 and TRBJ2-7; 11 nucleotides align to TRBD2. The CDR3 covers 14 residues. CDR1 is GTSNPN and CDR2 is SVGIG in the germline V gene (reference sequence). Losses at the gene ends were 3 bases for V and 1 base for J; bases not matched to a gene: 2. CDR3 DNA sequence: TGTGCCTGGAGAACTAGCGGGGGTTCCTACGAGCAGTACTTC. It encodes CAWRTSGGSYEQYF. The full variable domain, completed using reference TRBV30 and TRBJ2-7, is SQTIHQWPATLVQPVGSPLSLECTVEGTSNPNLYWYRQAAGRGLQLLFYSVGIGQISSEVPQNLSASRPQDRQFILSSKKLLLSDSGFYLCAWRTSGGSYEQYFGPGTRLTVT.

The V and J genes are TRBV6-5 and TRBJ1-6; D is unresolved. The CDR3 is 13 amino acids. The germline V gene encodes CDR1 MNHEY and CDR2 SVGAGI. Deletions cut 11 bases from V and 3 bases from J, with 11 bases between. In DNA form, the CDR3 reads TGTGCCCTCCCCCCAGACTATAATTCACCCCTCCACTTT. Its translation: CALPPDYNSPLHF.

V is TRBV5-1 and J is TRBJ2-5, with 13 positions matching TRBD2. The V and J ends lost 3 bases and 5 bases, in that order; junction bases with no gene match: 7. Germline V CDR1 and CDR2: SGHRS, YFSETQ. The CDR3 loop spans 16 amino acids. The CDR3 DNA is TGCGCCAGCAGCTCGGACCGACTAGCGGGGGGCGAGACCCAGTACTTC. Translating gives CASSSDRLAGGETQYF.

The sample holds one count of this clone. The rearrangement uses TRBV29-1 and TRBJ2-1, with 10 positions matching TRBD2. The CDR3 length is 15 residues. The junction had 8 bases not matched to a gene; V was cut back by 6 bases and J by 3 bases. CDR1 is SQVTM and CDR2 is ANQGSEA in the germline V gene. The CDR3 loop is CSVRPPSGGYNEQFF. The CDR3 DNA reads TGCAGCGTCCGCCCCCCTAGCGGGGGCTACAATGAGCAGTTCTTC.

The genes are TRBV7-2 and TRBJ1-2; 8 bases align to TRBD1. Trimming cost V 1 base and J 8 bases; bases outside gene matches: 6. The germline gives CDR1 SGHTA, CDR2 FQGNSA. The CDR3 contains 14 residues. CDR3 in DNA: TGTGCCAGCAGCTTAGGCCCAGGGGGCAGGGGCTACACCTTC. Amino acid sequence: CASSLGPGGRGYTF. Using reference TRBV7-2 and TRBJ1-2 for the parts outside the CDR3, the full variable domain is GAGVSQSPSNKVTEKGKDVELRCDPISGHTALYWYRQSLGQGLEFLIYFQGNSAPDKSGLPSDRFSAERTGGSVSTLTIQRTQQEDSAVYLCASSLGPGGRGYTFGSGTRLTVV.

The chain links TRBV12-3 or TRBV12-4 to TRBJ2-1; 11 bases agree with TRBD2. The J segment lost 12 bases and the V segment lost 5 bases, leaving 6 bases of the junction unmatched. This CDR3 contains 13 residues. The DNA of the CDR3 is TGTGCCAGCAGTCCCGCTCTAGCGGGGGGGCAGTTCTTC. Residues: CASSPALAGGQFF.

This sequence joins TRBV5-1 and TRBJ1-2; D not certain. The CDR3 runs to 14 residues. V was trimmed by 0 bases and J by 12 bases, leaving 18 bases between them. Germline assignment: CDR1 SGHRS and CDR2 YFSETQ. The CDR3 DNA follows: TGCGCCAGCAGCTTGGAATTGGCCGGCCGGGTCAACACCTTC. This codes for CASSLELAGRVNTF.

The chain is built from TRBV19 and TRBJ1-6; 8 bases line up with TRBD1. Germline CDR1 LNHDA, CDR2 SQIVND (reference sequence). The CDR3 is made up of 14 amino acids. Trimming took 5 bases from V and 4 from J; bases not matched to a gene: 1. CDR3 DNA sequence: TGTGCCAGTAGTTACAGGGGGTATAATTCACCCCTCCACTTT. Translating gives CASSYRGYNSPLHF.

This chain links TRBV2 with TRBJ1-4; D gene ambiguous. In germline, CDR1 is SNHLY, CDR2 FYNNEI. Trimming pared 6 bases from V and 4 bases from J, leaving 12 bases between. The CDR3 spans 14 residues. The CDR3 spells CASRREGHNEKLFF. The CDR3, as DNA: TGTGCCAGCAGGCGTGAGGGCCATAATGAAAAACTGTTTTTT.